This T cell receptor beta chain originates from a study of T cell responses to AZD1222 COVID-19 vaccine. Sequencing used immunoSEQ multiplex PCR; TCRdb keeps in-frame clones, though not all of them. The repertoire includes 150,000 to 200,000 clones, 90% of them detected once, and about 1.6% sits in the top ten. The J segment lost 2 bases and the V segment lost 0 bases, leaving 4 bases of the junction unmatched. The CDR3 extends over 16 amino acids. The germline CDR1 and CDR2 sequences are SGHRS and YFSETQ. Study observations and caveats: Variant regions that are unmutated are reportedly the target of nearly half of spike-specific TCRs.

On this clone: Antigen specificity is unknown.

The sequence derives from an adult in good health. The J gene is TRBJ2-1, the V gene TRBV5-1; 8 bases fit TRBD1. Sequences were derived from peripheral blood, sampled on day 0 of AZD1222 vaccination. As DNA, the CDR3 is TGCGCCAGCAGCTTGGGAAGGACAGGGACCTACAATGAGCAGTTCTTC. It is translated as CASSLGRTGTYNEQFF.